The present entry profiles one T cell receptor beta chain with its context. Its antigen is unidentified. CDR1 is KGHDR and CDR2 is SFDVKD in the germline V gene. This CDR3 comprises 14 residues. Trimming cost V 3 bases and J 3 bases, with 9 bases left between them. For the library, individual cDNA molecules each received unique molecular identifiers. TCRdb independently ran MiXCR on the RACE reads; one entry per CDR3 protein. The table records tens of thousands of distinct CDR3 sequences, about a tenth of them present only once. Time point meaning: patch test 2, 6 weeks after DPC sensitization. Treatment described: therapeutic diphenylcyclopropenone sensitization with weekly scalp DPC. Every donor had alopecia and was 18 to 70 years old; all were suitable for DPC. This entry belongs to a study of human T cells and chemical hapten exposure. Findings and limits, study-wide: Clustering by CDR3 similarity yielded significantly more large clusters from expanded TCRs than controls. DPC sensitization produced no change in TCRs with frequency above 1 in 1000.

The rearrangement uses TRBV24-1 and TRBJ2-3; no definite D call. This clonotype was sampled from a woman in her fifties or sixties with alopecia areata. Some clones in this sample may be carry-over from other donors' samples. Specimen: whole blood, collected in connection with sensitization to the hapten diphenylcyclopropenone (DPC). This CDR3 reads CATSDSPLTDTQYF. The DNA of the CDR3 is TGTGCCACCAGTGATAGTCCCCTAACAGATACGCAGTATTTT.